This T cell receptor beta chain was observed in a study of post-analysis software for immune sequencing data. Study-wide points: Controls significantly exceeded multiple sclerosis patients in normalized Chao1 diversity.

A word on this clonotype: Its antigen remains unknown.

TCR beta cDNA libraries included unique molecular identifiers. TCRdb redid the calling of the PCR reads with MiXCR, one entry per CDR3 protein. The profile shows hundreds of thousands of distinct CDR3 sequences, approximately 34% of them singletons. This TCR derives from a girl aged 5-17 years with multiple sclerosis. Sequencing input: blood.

The CDR3 reads CASSQSVSYEQYF. The CDR3 coding sequence is TGCGCCAGCAGCCAAAGCGTCTCCTACGAGCAGTACTTC. The J gene is TRBJ2-7, the V gene TRBV5-1; D uncertain. Trimming removed 4 bases at V and 0 bases at J, with 8 bases between. This CDR3 contains 13 residues. Germline CDR1 reads SGHRS; CDR2 reads YFSETQ.